The clone carrying this T cell receptor beta chain showed up many times. Its specificity is unknown. The length of the CDR3 is 17 residues. With 3 bases removed from V and 6 bases from J, the gap between germline ends came to 23 bases. The germline V gene encodes CDR1 SGHDN and CDR2 FVKESK. Using immunoSEQ multiplex PCR, the repertoire was profiled, and TCRdb retains in-frame clones only, with some absent. The repertoire consists of some 8,100 clones, none detected only once. The data are from a study of T cells after posttransplantation cyclophosphamide. General observations from the study: Tissue-infiltrating T cells from skin or gut overlapped little with blood T cells. After PTCy, TRB diversity resembled that of CNI/methotrexate controls.

Cyclophosphamide on days +3 and +4 followed busulfan-fludarabine conditioning and a marrow graft. The chain is built from TRBV14 and TRBJ1-2; D is possibly TRBD1 (5 bases). Source: PBMCs, taken after allogeneic stem cell transplant with posttransplant cyclophosphamide. This receptor was obtained from a female patient aged 50-59 years who received an allogeneic stem cell transplant from a related donor, was CMV-positive, and had no GVHD. Part of the T cell pool may stem from the graft donor. The CDR3 sequence is CASSHLGSRQFGHGYTF. The CDR3 nucleotides read TGTGCCAGCAGCCATCTCGGGTCCCGACAGTTCGGCCATGGCTACACCTTC.